These T cell receptor beta chains were read from a single sample in a study of molecular identifiers for immune sequencing clone quantification. TCRdb re-called the PCR reads through MiXCR, storing one row per CDR3 protein. The sample has some 650,000 distinct CDR3 sequences; just under 20% are singletons. Specimen: naive CD8+ T cells from blood, with Jurkat cell RNA spiked in. These receptor sequences come from a human donor in good health. Some libraries in this study had Jurkat cell RNA spiked in. Each CDR3 is given with its conserved first and last residue. A D gene is named only where the DNA matches it firmly. Size is omitted from some rows. Given values are once, few, many or a class for expanded clones.

V: TRBV7-6; J: TRBJ1-1; D: NA; size: many; CDR3: CASSHQSGVEAFF; DNA: TGTGCCAGCAGCCATCAGTCGGGGGTTGAAGCTTTCTTT
V: TRBV7-9; J: TRBJ2-1; D: NA; size: many; CDR3: CASSLRQGSLDEQFF; DNA: TGTGCCAGCAGCCTAAGACAAGGGAGCCTCGATGAGCAGTTCTTC
V: TRBV30; J: TRBJ1-1; D: NA; size: NA; CDR3: CALREDGAGGTEAFF; DNA: TGTGCCCTAAGGGAAGACGGGGCGGGGGGCACTGAAGCTTTCTTT
V: TRBV5-4; J: TRBJ1-1; D: TRBD1; size: many; CDR3: CASSLAGTAFILNTEAFF; DNA: TGTGCCAGCAGCTTGGCCGGGACAGCGTTCATCCTGAACACTGAAGCTTTCTTT
V: TRBV14; J: TRBJ1-4; D: NA; size: many; CDR3: CASSQDNRYQLFF; DNA: TGTGCCAGCAGCCAAGACAACAGGTATCAACTGTTTTTT
V: TRBV6-2/TRBV6-3; J: TRBJ1-1; D: NA; size: many; CDR3: CASSYFESGDEAFF; DNA: TGTGCCAGCAGTTACTTTGAGTCAGGGGATGAAGCTTTCTTT
V: TRBV28; J: TRBJ2-7; D: NA; size: many; CDR3: CASRPGQLDEQYF; DNA: TGTGCCAGCAGGCCTGGACAGCTCGACGAGCAGTACTTC
V: TRBV12-5; J: TRBJ1-2; D: NA; size: many; CDR3: CASGDTYYGYTF; DNA: TGTGCTAGTGGTGACACCTACTATGGCTACACCTTC
V: TRBV13; J: TRBJ2-7; D: NA; size: many; CDR3: CASSLEALGLEQYF; DNA: TGTGCCAGCAGCTTAGAGGCCCTAGGTCTCGAGCAGTACTTC
V: TRBV5-6; J: TRBJ1-5; D: NA; size: many; CDR3: CASSLGSGRSNQPQHF; DNA: TGTGCCAGCAGCTTGGGGTCAGGCCGTAGCAATCAGCCCCAGCATTTT
V: TRBV6-5; J: TRBJ2-7; D: TRBD1; size: many; CDR3: CASSTGQVFPPHF; DNA: TGTGCCAGCAGCACCGGACAGGTCTTTCCTCCGCACTTC
V: TRBV7-9; J: TRBJ2-7; D: NA; size: many; CDR3: CASSYEDRNEQYF; DNA: TGTGCCAGCAGCTACGAAGACAGGAACGAGCAGTACTTC
V: TRBV24-1; J: TRBJ2-3; D: NA; size: NA; CDR3: CATSDLKGGPDTQYF; DNA: TGTGCCACCAGTGATTTGAAGGGCGGCCCAGATACGCAGTATTTT
V: TRBV4-3; J: TRBJ1-1; D: TRBD1; size: many; CDR3: CASSQDHDRGSTEAFF; DNA: TGCGCCAGCAGCCAAGATCACGACAGGGGAAGTACTGAAGCTTTCTTT
V: TRBV2; J: TRBJ2-1; D: NA; size: few; CDR3: CASSSTHSKTREQFF; DNA: TGTGCCAGCAGTTCAACCCACTCCAAGACGAGGGAGCAGTTCTTC
V: TRBV12-3/TRBV12-4; J: TRBJ1-5; D: NA; size: many; CDR3: CASSLGGGRISNQPQHF; DNA: TGTGCCAGCAGTTTAGGTGGGGGACGGATTAGCAATCAGCCCCAGCATTTT
V: TRBV12-3/TRBV12-4; J: TRBJ1-1; D: TRBD1; size: few; CDR3: CASSHRGSGTEAFF; DNA: TGTGCCAGCAGTCACAGGGGAAGTGGCACTGAAGCTTTCTTT
V: TRBV2; J: TRBJ1-5; D: TRBD1; size: few; CDR3: CASSERTGGSGQPQHF; DNA: TGTGCCAGCAGTGAAAGGACAGGGGGCTCGGGTCAGCCCCAGCATTTT
V: TRBV7-2; J: TRBJ2-7; D: TRBD1; size: many; CDR3: CASSQGQGGLEQYF; DNA: TGTGCCAGCAGCCAGGGACAGGGAGGGCTCGAGCAGTACTTC
V: TRBV6-5; J: TRBJ1-6; D: NA; size: many; CDR3: CASSYDSLNSPLHF; DNA: TGTGCCAGCAGTTACGACAGTCTTAATTCCCCCCTCCACTTT
V: TRBV12-3/TRBV12-4; J: TRBJ1-4; D: TRBD1; size: many; CDR3: CASSPGQANEKLFF; DNA: TGTGCCAGCAGCCCGGGACAGGCAAATGAAAAACTGTTTTTT
V: TRBV23-1; J: TRBJ1-5; D: NA; size: NA; CDR3: CAGSHSPDGPQHF; DNA: TGCGCCGGCAGTCACTCGCCGGACGGGCCCCAGCATTTT
V: TRBV14; J: TRBJ2-2; D: NA; size: few; CDR3: CASSQSTRDTGELLF; DNA: TGTGCCAGCAGCCAGTCGACTCGAGACACCGGGGAGCTGCTTTTT
V: TRBV7-9; J: TRBJ1-5; D: NA; size: many; CDR3: CASSSPGYNQPQHF; DNA: TGTGCCAGCAGCTCCCCGGGGTACAATCAGCCCCAGCATTTT
V: TRBV2; J: TRBJ2-3; D: NA; size: many; CDR3: CASLRTDTQYF; DNA: TGTGCCAGCTTACGGACAGATACGCAGTATTTT
V: TRBV10-1; J: TRBJ2-7; D: NA; size: many; CDR3: CASQGDEQYF; DNA: TGCGCCAGCCAAGGAGACGAGCAGTACTTC
V: TRBV20-1; J: TRBJ2-7; D: NA; size: many; CDR3: CSARDLGRARSEQYF; DNA: TGCAGTGCTAGAGATTTAGGGCGGGCCCGTTCCGAGCAGTACTTC
V: TRBV28; J: TRBJ2-2; D: NA; size: many; CDR3: CASSLIGENTGELFF; DNA: TGTGCCAGCAGTTTAATAGGGGAGAACACCGGGGAGCTGTTTTTT
V: TRBV27; J: TRBJ2-7; D: NA; size: NA; CDR3: CASSLGARETYEQYF; DNA: TGTGCCAGCAGTTTAGGGGCTAGGGAAACCTACGAGCAGTACTTC
V: TRBV21-1; J: TRBJ2-2; D: NA; size: few; CDR3: CASSKARRPTNTGELFF; DNA: TGTGCCAGCAGCAAAGCGCGGAGACCTACGAACACCGGGGAGCTGTTTTTT
V: TRBV6-5; J: TRBJ1-2; D: NA; size: many; CDR3: CASSFRVDYGYTF; DNA: TGTGCCAGCAGTTTCAGGGTGGACTATGGCTACACCTTC
V: TRBV14; J: TRBJ2-7; D: NA; size: many; CDR3: CASSLPAGEQYF; DNA: TGTGCCAGCAGCCTCCCAGCTGGCGAGCAGTACTTC
V: TRBV29-1; J: TRBJ2-7; D: NA; size: many; CDR3: CSVVSPTREQYF; DNA: TGCAGCGTTGTGTCCCCTACCCGGGAGCAGTACTTC
V: TRBV4-3; J: TRBJ1-3; D: NA; size: many; CDR3: CASSQGNENSGNTIYF; DNA: TGCGCCAGCAGCCAAGGAAACGAGAACTCTGGAAACACCATATATTTT
V: TRBV5-1; J: TRBJ2-5; D: NA; size: many; CDR3: CASSLRTVQETQYF; DNA: TGCGCCAGCAGCTTGAGGACAGTACAAGAGACCCAGTACTTC
V: TRBV20-1; J: TRBJ2-3; D: NA; size: many; CDR3: CSARGGEEPDTQYF; DNA: TGCAGTGCTAGAGGGGGGGAGGAACCAGATACGCAGTATTTT